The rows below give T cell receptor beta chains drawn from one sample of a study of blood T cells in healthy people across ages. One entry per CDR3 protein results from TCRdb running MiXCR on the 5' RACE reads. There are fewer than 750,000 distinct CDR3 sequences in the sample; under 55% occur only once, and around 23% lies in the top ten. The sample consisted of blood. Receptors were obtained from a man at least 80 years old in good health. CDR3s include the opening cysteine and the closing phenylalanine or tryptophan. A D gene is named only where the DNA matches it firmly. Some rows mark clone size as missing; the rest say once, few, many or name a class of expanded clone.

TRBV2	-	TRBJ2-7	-	CASNRYRTQYF	TGTGCCAGCAATCGGTATCGCACCCAGTACTTC
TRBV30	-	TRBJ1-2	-	CAWRLTVSGYTF	TGTGCCTGGAGGTTGACTGTGTCGGGCTACACCTTC
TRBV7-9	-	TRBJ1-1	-	CASSEDTNTEAFF	TGTGCCAGCAGCGAGGACACGAACACTGAAGCTTTCTTT
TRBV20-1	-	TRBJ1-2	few	CSAHNSDREDGYTF	TGCAGTGCCCATAACTCAGACAGAGAAGATGGCTACACCTTC
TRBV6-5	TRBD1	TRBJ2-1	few	CASSYKGQGFNEQFF	TGTGCCAGCAGTTACAAAGGACAGGGGTTCAATGAGCAGTTCTTC
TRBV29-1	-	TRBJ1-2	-	CSVMDSNYGYTF	TGCAGCGTTATGGACAGTAACTATGGCTACACCTTC
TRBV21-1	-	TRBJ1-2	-	CASTRSGREDCRGYTF	TGTGCCAGCACCCGGTCGGGCAGGGAGGATTGTCGGGGCTACACCTTC
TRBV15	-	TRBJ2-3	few	CATSRDAAGSTDTQYF	TGTGCCACCAGCAGAGATGCGGCGGGAAGCACAGATACGCAGTATTTT
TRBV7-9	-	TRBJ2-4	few	CASSQVGTSGQNIQYF	TGTGCCAGCAGCCAAGTAGGGACATCGGGACAAAACATTCAGTACTTC
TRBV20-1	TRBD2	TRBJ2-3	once	CSANLAGTTDTQYF	TGCAGTGCCAACTTAGCGGGGACCACAGATACGCAGTATTTT